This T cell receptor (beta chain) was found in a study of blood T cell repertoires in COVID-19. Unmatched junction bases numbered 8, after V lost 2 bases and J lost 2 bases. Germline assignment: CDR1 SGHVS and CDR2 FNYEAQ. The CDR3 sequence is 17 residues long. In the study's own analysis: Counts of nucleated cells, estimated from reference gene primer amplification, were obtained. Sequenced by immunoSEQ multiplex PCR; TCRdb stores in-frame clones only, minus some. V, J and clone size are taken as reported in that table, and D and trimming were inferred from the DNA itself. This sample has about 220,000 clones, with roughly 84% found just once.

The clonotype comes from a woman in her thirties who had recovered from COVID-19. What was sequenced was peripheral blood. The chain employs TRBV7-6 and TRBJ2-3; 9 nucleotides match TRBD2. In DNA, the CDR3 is TGTGCCAGCAGCTTAAACTCTCCTAGCGGGAACACAGATACGCAGTATTTT. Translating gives CASSLNSPSGNTDTQYF.